There are many counts of the clone carrying this TCR beta chain. As yet, its antigen is unknown. The data were obtained in a study of identical twins. cDNA carried unique molecular identifiers, and a universal primer site was added by template switching. TCRdb fed the 5' RACE reads into MiXCR, producing one record per CDR3 protein. The sample records a few hundred thousand distinct CDR3 sequences, 7.5% to 10% being singletons. Regarding the study as a whole: Insertions ran lower in abundant cord blood beta clonotypes, though not in memory repertoires. Models underpredicted monozygotic twin sharing of out-of-frame TCR alpha.

The V gene's germline CDR1 is SGHTA and CDR2 FQGNSA. The CDR3 is made up of 15 amino acids. V dropped 5 bases and J dropped 8; count of bases not matched to a gene: 11. The same sample was also used in a study of yellow fever vaccine responses in identical twins.

Sequenced: PBMCs. The receptor comes from a woman between 18 and 29 years old in good health. The gene calls are TRBV7-2 and TRBJ2-1; 8 bases match TRBD1. Here the CDR3 reads CASSAGQGRRYEQFF. The CDR3 coding sequence is TGTGCCAGCAGCGCCGGACAGGGAAGAAGGTATGAGCAGTTCTTC.